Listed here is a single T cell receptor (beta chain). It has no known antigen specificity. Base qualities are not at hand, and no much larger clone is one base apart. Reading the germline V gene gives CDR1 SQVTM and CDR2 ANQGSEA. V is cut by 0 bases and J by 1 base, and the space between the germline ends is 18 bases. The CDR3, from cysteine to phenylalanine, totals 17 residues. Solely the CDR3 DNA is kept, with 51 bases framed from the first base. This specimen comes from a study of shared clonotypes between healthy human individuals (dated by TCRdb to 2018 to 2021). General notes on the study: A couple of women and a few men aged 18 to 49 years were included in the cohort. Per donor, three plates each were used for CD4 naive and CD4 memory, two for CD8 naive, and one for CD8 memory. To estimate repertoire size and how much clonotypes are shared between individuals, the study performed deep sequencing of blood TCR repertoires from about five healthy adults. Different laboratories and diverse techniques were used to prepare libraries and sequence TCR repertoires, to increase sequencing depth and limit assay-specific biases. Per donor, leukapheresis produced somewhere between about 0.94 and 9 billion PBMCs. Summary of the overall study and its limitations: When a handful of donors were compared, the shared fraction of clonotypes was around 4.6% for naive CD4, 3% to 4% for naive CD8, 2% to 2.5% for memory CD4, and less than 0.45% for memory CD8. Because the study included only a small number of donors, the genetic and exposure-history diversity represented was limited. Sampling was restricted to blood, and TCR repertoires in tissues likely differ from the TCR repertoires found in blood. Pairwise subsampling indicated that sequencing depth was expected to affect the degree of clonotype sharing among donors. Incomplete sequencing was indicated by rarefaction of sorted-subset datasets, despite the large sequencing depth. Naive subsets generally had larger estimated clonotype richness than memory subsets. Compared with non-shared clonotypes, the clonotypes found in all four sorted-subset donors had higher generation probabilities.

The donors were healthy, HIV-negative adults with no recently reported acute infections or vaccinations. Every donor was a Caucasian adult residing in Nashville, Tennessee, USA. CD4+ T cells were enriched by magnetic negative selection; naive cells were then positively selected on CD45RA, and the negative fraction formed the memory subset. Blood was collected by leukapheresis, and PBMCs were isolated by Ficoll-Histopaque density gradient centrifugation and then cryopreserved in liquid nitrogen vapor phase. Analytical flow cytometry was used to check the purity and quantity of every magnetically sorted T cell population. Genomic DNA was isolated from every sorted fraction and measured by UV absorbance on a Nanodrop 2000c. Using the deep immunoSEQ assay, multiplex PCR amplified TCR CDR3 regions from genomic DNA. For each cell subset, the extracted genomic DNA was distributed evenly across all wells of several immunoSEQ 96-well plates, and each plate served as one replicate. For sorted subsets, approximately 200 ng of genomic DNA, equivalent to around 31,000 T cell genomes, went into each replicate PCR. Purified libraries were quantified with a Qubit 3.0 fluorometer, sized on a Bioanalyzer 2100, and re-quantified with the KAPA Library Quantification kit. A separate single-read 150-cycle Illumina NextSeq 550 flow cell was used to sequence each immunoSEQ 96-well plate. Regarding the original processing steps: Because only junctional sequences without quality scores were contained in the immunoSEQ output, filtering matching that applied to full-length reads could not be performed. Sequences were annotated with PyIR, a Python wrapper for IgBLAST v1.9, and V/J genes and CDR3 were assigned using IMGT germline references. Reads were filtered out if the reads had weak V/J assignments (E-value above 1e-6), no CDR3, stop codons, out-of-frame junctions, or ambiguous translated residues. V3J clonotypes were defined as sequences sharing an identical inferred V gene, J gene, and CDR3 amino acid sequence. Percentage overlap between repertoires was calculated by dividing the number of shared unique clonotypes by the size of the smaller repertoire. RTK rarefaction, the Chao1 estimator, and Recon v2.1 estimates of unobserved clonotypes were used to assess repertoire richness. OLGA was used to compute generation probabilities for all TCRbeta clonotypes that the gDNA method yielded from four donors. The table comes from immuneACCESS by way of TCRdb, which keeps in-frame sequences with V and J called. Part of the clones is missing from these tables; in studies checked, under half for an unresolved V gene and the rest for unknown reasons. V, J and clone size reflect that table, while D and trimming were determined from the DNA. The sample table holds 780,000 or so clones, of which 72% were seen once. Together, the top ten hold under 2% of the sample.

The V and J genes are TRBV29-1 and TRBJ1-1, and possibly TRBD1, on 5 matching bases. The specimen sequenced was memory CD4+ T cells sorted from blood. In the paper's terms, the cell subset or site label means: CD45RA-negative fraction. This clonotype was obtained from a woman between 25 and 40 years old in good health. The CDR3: CSVEEPTWGSQNTEAFF. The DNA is TGCAGCGTTGAAGAGCCGACATGGGGCTCCCAGAACACTGAAGCTTTCTTT.